A selection of T cell receptor beta chains follows, all from one sample in a study of siplizumab effects on memory and regulatory T cells. Using immunoSEQ multiplex PCR, the repertoire was profiled, and TCRdb retains in-frame clones only, with some absent. The sample holds 56,000 or so clones; about 97% are singletons and the top ten take roughly 0.99%. Sequenced input: naive CD8+ T cells sorted from blood. These receptors all come from a human donor in good health. Both conserved end residues are part of each CDR3. The D gene is left open where the match is weak. Size is stated for part of the rows, as once, few or many counts, or as a class when the clone is expanded.

>NA|TRBV7-2|NA|TRBJ2-7|14
CASSLAGGGYEQYF
TGTGCCAGCAGCTTAGCGGGAGGTGGCTACGAGCAGTACTTC
>NA|TRBV2|NA|TRBJ2-7|12
CASRAYTYEQYF
TGTGCCAGCAGGGCTTATACCTACGAGCAGTACTTC
>NA|TRBV9|NA|TRBJ2-1|18
CASSPQGGWEGRYNEQFF
TGTGCCAGCAGCCCTCAGGGGGGGTGGGAAGGTCGGTACAATGAGCAGTTCTTC
>TRBD1|TRBV9|NA|TRBJ1-3|17
CASSGSQGELSGNTIYF
TGTGCCAGCAGCGGATCACAGGGGGAACTCTCTGGAAACACCATATATTTT
>NA|TRBV4-1|NA|TRBJ2-3|18
CASSQPAQGDAISDTQYF
TGCGCCAGCAGCCAACCAGCCCAAGGGGACGCCATCTCGGATACGCAGTATTTT
>NA|TRBV5-1|NA|TRBJ2-5|15
CASSLGGTVKETQYF
TGCGCCAGCAGCTTGGGCGGGACAGTTAAAGAGACCCAGTACTTC
>NA|TRBV27|NA|TRBJ1-5|13
CASSFVQDQPQHF
TGTGCCAGCAGTTTCGTTCAAGATCAGCCCCAGCATTTT
>NA|TRBV5-6|NA|TRBJ2-1|17
CASSPDSAFSSYNEQFF
TGTGCCAGCAGCCCGGATTCGGCGTTCAGCTCCTACAATGAGCAGTTCTTC
>NA|TRBV6-5|NA|TRBJ2-2|16
CASSYVVRDNTGELFF
TGTGCCAGCAGTTACGTCGTCAGGGACAACACCGGGGAGCTGTTTTTT
>NA|TRBV9|NA|TRBJ2-2|14
CASSVSGSTGELFF
TGTGCCAGCAGCGTGTCAGGGAGCACCGGGGAGCTGTTTTTT
>TRBD1|TRBV29-1|NA|TRBJ2-7|13
CSALGGTGDEQYF
TGCAGCGCCTTGGGGGGGACAGGGGACGAGCAGTACTTC
>TRBD1|TRBV10-3|NA|TRBJ1-1|13
CAIRGQGNTEAFF
TGTGCCATCAGAGGACAGGGGAACACTGAAGCTTTCTTT
>NA|TRBV11-2|NA|TRBJ2-7|14
CASSVQARPGEQYF
TGTGCCAGCAGTGTTCAGGCACGCCCGGGGGAGCAGTACTTC
>NA|TRBV19|NA|TRBJ1-5|16
CASSIMGQGENQPQHF
TGTGCCAGTAGTATTATGGGGCAGGGCGAAAATCAGCCCCAGCATTTT
>TRBD2|TRBV6-5|NA|TRBJ2-1|13
CASSSGGPDEQFF
TGTGCCAGCAGTTCGGGAGGGCCTGATGAGCAGTTCTTC
>TRBD1|TRBV27|NA|TRBJ1-5|15
CASSAGTGENQPQHF
TGTGCCAGCAGTGCCGGGACAGGGGAAAATCAGCCCCAGCATTTT
>NA|TRBV19|NA|TRBJ2-3|15
CASTIGAQITDTQYF
TGTGCCAGTACCATCGGGGCACAGATCACAGATACGCAGTATTTT
>NA|TRBV15|NA|TRBJ1-2|11
CATKSANGYTF
TGTGCCACCAAGAGTGCCAATGGCTACACCTTC
>NA|TRBV21-1|NA|TRBJ1-5|16
CASSKKGEFCNQPQHF
TGTGCCAGCAGCAAAAAAGGCGAGTTTTGCAATCAGCCCCAGCATTTT
>NA|TRBV29-1|once|TRBJ2-1|12
CSVLTVSAEQFF
TGCAGCGTTCTGACAGTGTCCGCTGAGCAGTTCTTC
>TRBD2|TRBV19|NA|TRBJ2-7|13
CASSIGGAYEQYF
TGTGCCAGTAGTATCGGGGGGGCCTACGAGCAGTACTTC
>NA|TRBV5-6|once|TRBJ1-1|14
CASTLGGGNTEAFF
TGTGCCAGCACCCTGGGGGGCGGGAACACTGAAGCTTTCTTT
>NA|TRBV2|NA|TRBJ1-1|15
CASSEGTGWNTEAFF
TGTGCCAGCAGTGAGGGTACAGGTTGGAACACTGAAGCTTTCTTT
>TRBD2|TRBV5-4|NA|TRBJ2-1|18
CASSLSRRTSWEHNEQFF
TGTGCCAGCAGCTTATCACGACGGACTAGTTGGGAGCACAATGAGCAGTTCTTC
>TRBD1|TRBV28|NA|TRBJ2-7|13
CASSSGQGYEQYF
TGTGCCAGCAGTTCGGGACAGGGCTACGAGCAGTACTTC
>NA|TRBV27|NA|TRBJ2-7|14
CASSFGESSYEQYF
TGTGCCAGCAGTTTCGGGGAATCCTCCTACGAGCAGTACTTC
>NA|TRBV19|once|TRBJ2-3|15
CASSIGGTGTDTQYF
TGTGCCAGTAGTATCGGTGGGACTGGCACAGATACGCAGTATTTT
>NA|TRBV7-3|NA|TRBJ2-1|13
CASSLTGGNEQFF
TGTGCCAGCAGCTTAACAGGGGGTAATGAGCAGTTCTTC
>NA|TRBV4-2|NA|TRBJ2-5|12
CASSPLGETQYF
TGTGCCAGCAGCCCCCTGGGAGAGACCCAGTACTTC
>TRBD2|TRBV28|NA|TRBJ2-1|15
CASSLMLAADNEQFF
TGTGCCAGCAGTTTAATGCTAGCGGCCGACAATGAGCAGTTCTTC
>NA|TRBV9|NA|TRBJ2-7|13
CASSLGTPYEQYF
TGTGCCAGCAGCCTCGGGACTCCCTACGAGCAGTACTTC
>NA|TRBV5-1|once|TRBJ2-7|14
CASSLEGILHEQYF
TGCGCCAGCAGCTTGGAAGGGATTCTCCACGAGCAGTACTTC
>NA|TRBV5-1|NA|TRBJ2-7|13
CASSLAPTYEQYF
TGCGCCAGCAGCTTGGCCCCTACCTACGAGCAGTACTTC
>NA|TRBV29-1|NA|TRBJ2-1|15
CSVPADPSSYNEQFF
TGCAGCGTTCCAGCGGACCCGAGCTCCTACAATGAGCAGTTCTTC
>NA|TRBV28|NA|TRBJ1-1|13
CASSLSGNTEAFF
TGTGCCAGCAGTTTATCGGGCAACACTGAAGCTTTCTTT
>TRBD1|TRBV7-8|NA|TRBJ2-7|12
CASRDRAYEQYF
TGTGCCAGCAGGGACAGGGCCTACGAGCAGTACTTC
>NA|TRBV5-1|NA|TRBJ2-7|16
CASSQLPGQTTYEQYF
TGCGCCAGCAGCCAGCTCCCCGGACAGACAACCTACGAGCAGTACTTC
>TRBD1|TRBV30|NA|TRBJ1-2|13
CAWSDRGGYGYTF
TGTGCCTGGAGTGACAGGGGAGGCTATGGCTACACCTTC
>TRBD2|TRBV7-8|NA|TRBJ2-7|18
CASSSPGTSASSSYEQYF
TGTGCCAGCAGCTCTCCCGGGACTAGCGCCTCGAGCTCCTACGAGCAGTACTTC
>NA|TRBV6-5|NA|TRBJ2-5|14
CASSSPGVQETQYF
TGTGCCAGCAGTTCCCCGGGGGTACAAGAGACCCAGTACTTC
>NA|TRBV4-1|NA|TRBJ1-1|14
CASSQGGSKTEAFF
TGCGCCAGCAGCCAAGGGGGGTCGAAGACTGAAGCTTTCTTT
>TRBD2|TRBV12-5|NA|TRBJ2-7|16
CASGLVRLAGTYEQYF
TGTGCTAGTGGTTTGGTTAGGCTAGCGGGAACCTACGAGCAGTACTTC
>NA|TRBV7-9|NA|TRBJ2-5|13
CASSLAGKETQYF
TGTGCCAGCAGCTTAGCCGGTAAAGAGACCCAGTACTTC
>NA|TRBV25-1|NA|TRBJ2-2|13
CASSEFNTGELFF
TGTGCCAGCAGTGAATTCAACACCGGGGAGCTGTTTTTT
>TRBD2|TRBV11-3|NA|TRBJ2-3|14
CASSWGGGPDTQYF
TGTGCCAGCAGCTGGGGGGGAGGGCCGGATACGCAGTATTTT
>NA|TRBV27|NA|TRBJ1-4|13
CASSLATNEKLFF
TGTGCCAGCAGTTTAGCAACTAATGAAAAACTGTTTTTT
>NA|TRBV5-6|NA|TRBJ1-1|17
CASRRRRISLRYTEAFF
TGTGCCAGCAGACGGAGGCGAATCTCCCTGAGATACACTGAAGCTTTCTTT
>NA|TRBV4-1|NA|TRBJ1-1|12
CASSQGSTEAFF
TGCGCCAGCAGCCAAGGCAGCACTGAAGCTTTCTTT
>NA|TRBV28|NA|TRBJ1-1|14
CASRRRQLMTEAFF
TGTGCCAGCAGAAGACGACAGTTGATGACTGAAGCTTTCTTT
>TRBD2|TRBV6-5|NA|TRBJ2-3|11
CASSYGTRIYF
TGTGCCAGCAGTTACGGGACTAGAATTTATTTT
>TRBD2|TRBV11-2|NA|TRBJ2-1|17
CASSLTSRPRAYNEQFF
TGTGCCAGCAGCTTGACTAGCCGACCAAGGGCATACAATGAGCAGTTCTTC
>NA|TRBV5-1|NA|TRBJ1-1|15
CASSFGRGSGTEAFF
TGCGCCAGCAGCTTTGGAAGGGGCTCAGGGACTGAAGCTTTCTTT
>NA|TRBV18|NA|TRBJ1-4|14
CASSTNDLNEKLFF
TGTGCCAGCTCAACGAACGACCTGAATGAAAAACTGTTTTTT
>NA|TRBV2|NA|TRBJ1-2|12
CASSEGGQQDTF
TGTGCCAGCAGTGAAGGGGGACAACAGGACACCTTC
>TRBD2|TRBV28|NA|TRBJ2-7|17
CASSFLLAGGPRDEQYF
TGTGCCAGCAGTTTTCTACTAGCGGGAGGGCCAAGGGACGAGCAGTACTTC
>NA|TRBV6-5|NA|TRBJ1-4|13
CASSYNPSEKLFF
TGTGCCAGCAGTTACAATCCATCTGAAAAACTGTTTTTT
>NA|TRBV7-3|NA|TRBJ2-3|16
CASSLKGRGSTDTQYF
TGTGCCAGCAGCTTAAAGGGTCGCGGCAGCACAGATACGCAGTATTTT